The clone carrying this T cell receptor beta chain came up many times. Its antigen is currently unknown. Making TCR cDNA involved 5'RACE template switching, which added UMIs and a universal primer site. MiXCR, applied by TCRdb to the 5' RACE reads, yields one record per CDR3 protein. The data hold 150,000 or so distinct CDR3 sequences, with around 7.3% observed a single time. J lost 4 bases, V lost 3 bases, and 3 bases had no gene match. This CDR3 region has 13 residues. Looked up from germline, CDR1 is KGHSH and CDR2 is LQKENI. These data are taken from a study of T cells after yellow fever vaccination. Study background: Preparation of the low-cell-number fractions used SMART-Seq v4 Ultra Low Input. The study, taken as a whole, reports: Weaker overall was a secondary response that nonetheless peaked faster, on day 5 versus 15.

The source was CD4+ T cells sorted from PBMCs, collected about 5 days after the first yellow fever vaccination. The TCR comes from a man between 18 and 35 years old who received the YFV17D yellow fever vaccine. This chain uses TRBV18 with TRBJ2-7, with 7 nucleotides matching TRBD1. The CDR3 sequence: CASSPGTDYEQYV. The CDR3 DNA reads as TGTGCCAGCTCACCGGGGACAGATTACGAGCAGTACGTC.